This T cell receptor (beta chain) stems from a study of blood T cell repertoires in COVID-19. Overall study: There were acute and convalescent COVID-19 samples, and they came from the United States, Italy and Spain.

The CDR3 length is 16 residues. Germline assignment: CDR1 MNHEY and CDR2 SVGAGI. J gave up 4 bases and V 0 bases, and 0 bases lay outside the gene matches. Individuals drawn from under 30 US areas were about 18 to 100 years old. Cohort placement rested on clinical history that participants reported themselves. Original methodology: Amplification of reference gene primers provided the estimated nucleated cell counts. Repertoires were generated with immunoSEQ multiplex PCR, while TCRdb's copy carries only in-frame clones and drops some. D and trimming come from the DNA, and the V and J calls and clone size come from that table. The sample comprises just over 80,000 clones, 85% to 90% of which are singletons, and more than 0.95% rests with the top ten.

The V call is TRBV6-5, the J call TRBJ2-3; 14 bases agree with TRBD2. The specimen sequenced was PBMCs or T cells enriched from blood (not recorded which). The TCR comes from a woman in her forties or fifties with acute COVID-19. The CDR3 DNA follows: TGTGCCAGCAGTTACTCGGGACTAGCGGGAGCAGATACGCAGTATTTT. Its translation is CASSYSGLAGADTQYF.